The clone carrying this TCR beta chain is labeled medium-sized. The sample belongs to a study of T cells after yellow fever vaccination. This CDR3 is built from 13 residues. The V end was cut by 6 bases, the J end by 3 bases, with 11 bases between. Germline lookup yields CDR1 MDHEN and CDR2 SYDVKM. Researchers made TCR cDNA using 5'RACE template switching, and this step added a universal primer site and UMIs. TCRdb itself ran the 5' RACE reads through MiXCR, one entry per CDR3 protein. Among around 31,000 distinct CDR3 sequences listed, over 9.5% were seen once. Here the sequenced sample was PBMCs, either bulk or a sorted T-cell subset (CD4+, CD8+, memory, or dextramer-sorted; not recorded which), taken less than 16 days after the first yellow fever vaccination. V gene TRBV28 combines with J gene TRBJ2-5; TRBD1 is a possible D gene (6 bases). This TCR derives from a man aged 18 to 30 who received the YFV17D yellow fever vaccine. CDR3 nucleotides: TGTGCCAGCAGGCCACAGGGAAAAGAGACCCAGTACTTC. Its protein product is CASRPQGKETQYF.